The 25 T cell receptor beta chains reported below all come from one sample, sequenced in a study of blood T cell repertoires in COVID-19. Here immunoSEQ multiplex PCR was the method, and the copy in TCRdb shows in-frame clones only, minus some. The table shows 30,000 to 40,000 clones, with 91% occurring only once. The sample consisted of peripheral blood. These receptors were obtained from a woman aged 25 to 39 in a cohort sampled during active COVID-19.

This chain joins TRBV15 and TRBJ1-6; D ambiguous. Germline V gene lookup returns CDR1 LNHNV and CDR2 YYDKDF (reference sequence). This CDR3 comprises 16 residues. The V end was cut by 0 bases, the J end by 0 bases, with 6 bases between. This CDR3 reads CATSRERSSYNSPLHF. The CDR3 DNA follows: TGTGCCACCAGCAGAGAGAGAAGCTCCTATAATTCACCCCTCCACTTT.

The chain joins TRBV28 to TRBJ1-6; 9 nucleotides line up with TRBD1. Germline V gene sequence: CDR1 MDHEN, CDR2 SYDVKM. V lost 6 bases and J lost 5; bases outside the gene matches: 5. CDR3 length equals 15 residues. The CDR3 DNA reads as TGTGCCAGCAGCCAACGACAGGGGGATAATTCACCCCTCCACTTT. Its protein product is CASSQRQGDNSPLHF.

This chain joins TRBV7-8 and TRBJ2-1; 15 nucleotides line up with TRBD2. V shed 5 bases and J 0 bases; nucleotides not matched to a gene: 5. CDR3 length equals 18 residues. Germline V gives CDR1 SGHVS, CDR2 FQNEAQ. DNA for the CDR3: TGTGCCAGCAGCACCGGGACTAGCGGGAGGCGCTCCTACAATGAGCAGTTCTTC. This gives the protein CASSTGTSGRRSYNEQFF. Variable domain in full (rest from reference TRBV7-8 and TRBJ2-1): GAGVSQSPRYKVAKRGQDVALRCDPISGHVSLFWYQQALGQGPEFLTYFQNEAQLDKSGLPSDRFFAERPEGSVSTLKIQRTQQEDSAVYLCASSTGTSGRRSYNEQFFGPGTRLTVL.

A single count supports this clone. This chain uses TRBV13 with TRBJ2-7; 14 bases line up with TRBD2. The V segment lost 3 bases and the J segment 2 bases; nucleotides outside the gene matches: 9. The CDR3 consists of 18 residues. Germline lookup yields CDR1 PRHDT and CDR2 FYEKMQ (reference sequence). For the CDR3, the DNA is TGTGCCAGCAGCTTGGTGGGACTAGCGGGAGAAAGCCCCTACGAGCAGTACTTC. Its translation: CASSLVGLAGESPYEQYF.

The gene calls are TRBV6-6 and TRBJ1-4, with 7 nucleotides matching TRBD1. The CDR3 is 14 amino acids. Germline assignment: CDR1 MNHNY and CDR2 SVGAGI (reference sequence). Trimming removed 6 bases from V and 0 bases from J; junction bases left unmatched: 1. CDR3 sequence (DNA): TGTGCCAGCAGGGGACAGACAACTAATGAAAAACTGTTTTTT. Its protein is CASRGQTTNEKLFF.

The chain uses TRBV2 and TRBJ2-1, with 14 bases matching TRBD2. V lost 6 bases and J lost 8; bases outside the gene matches: 15. The CDR3 runs to 18 residues. Germline loops: CDR1 SNHLY, CDR2 FYNNEI. The CDR3 spells CASSFLETSGREFYEQFF. DNA of the CDR3: TGTGCCAGCAGCTTCCTCGAGACTAGCGGGAGGGAATTTTATGAGCAGTTCTTC.

This chain joins TRBV11-2 and TRBJ2-1; maybe TRBD1 (5 bases). V was shortened by 3 bases and J by 5 bases, with 11 bases between the two germline ends. CDR1 is SGHAT and CDR2 is FQNNGV in the germline V gene. The CDR3 consists of 14 residues. The CDR3 DNA follows: TGTGCCAGCAGCTTCACCCAGGGAAACAATGAGCAGTTCTTC. It codes for CASSFTQGNNEQFF.

Here the CDR3 reads CSEGGTNYNEQFF. CDR3 in DNA: TGCAGCGAGGGGGGGACTAACTACAATGAGCAGTTCTTC. This rearrangement joins TRBV29-1 to TRBJ2-1, with TRBD2 as a possible D gene (7 bases). Germline V lookup: CDR1 SQVTM, CDR2 ANQGSEA. V was pared by 7 bases and J by 3 bases, with 13 bases between. The CDR3 runs 13 residues.

The J gene is TRBJ1-3, the V gene TRBV19; 9 nucleotides match TRBD1. The germline V gene has CDR1 LNHDA and CDR2 SQIVND (reference sequence). V gave up 8 bases and J gave up 2 bases; unmatched junction bases: 4. This CDR3 comprises 14 residues. The CDR3 spells CASGDRVTGNTIYF. CDR3 sequence (DNA): TGTGCCAGTGGGGACAGGGTGACTGGAAACACCATATATTTT.

The rearrangement uses TRBV9 and TRBJ2-7, with D possibly matching TRBD2 (5 bases). Germline V CDR1 and CDR2: SGDLS, YYNGEE. The CDR3 totals 15 residues. V shed 1 base and J shed 3 bases, with 14 bases lying between them. The DNA for the CDR3 is TGTGCCAGCAGCGTATTAGGGAGTCCCTTCTACGAGCAGTACTTC. It specifies CASSVLGSPFYEQYF.

The chain recombines TRBV28 with TRBJ1-4, with a weak D call TRBD1 (5 bases). Trimming removed 6 bases at V and 8 bases at J, with 19 bases between. CDR3 length: 15 residues. CDR1 and CDR2 (germline): MDHEN, SYDVKM. The CDR3 DNA reads TGTGCCAGCAGCTACGGAACAGGTAGAGGCGAAAAACTGTTTTTT. Its protein product is CASSYGTGRGEKLFF.

The CDR3 region is CASTLTGKSYGYTF. The CDR3 DNA is TGTGCCAGCACCCTGACAGGAAAAAGCTATGGCTACACCTTC. This sequence joins TRBV28 and TRBJ1-2, with a possible D match to TRBD1 (6 bases). CDR3 length: 14 amino acids. The V end was cut by 7 bases, the J end by 4 bases, with 16 bases between. Germline V gene lookup returns CDR1 MDHEN and CDR2 SYDVKM.

This clone came up once. This chain uses TRBV2 with TRBJ2-1, with 10 bases identical to TRBD2. This CDR3 region has 13 residues. V shed 4 bases, J shed 9 bases, and the junction held 3 bases outside the gene matches. Germline V lookup: CDR1 SNHLY, CDR2 FYNNEI. CDR3 in amino acids: CASSGIAGGEQFF. For the CDR3, the DNA is TGTGCCAGCAGTGGAATAGCGGGGGGTGAGCAGTTCTTC. Full variable domain (missing parts from reference TRBV2 and TRBJ2-1): EPEVTQTPSHQVTQMGQEVILRCVPISNHLYFYWYRQILGQKVEFLVSFYNNEISEKSEIFDDQFSVERPDGSNFTLKIRSTKLEDSAMYFCASSGIAGGEQFFGPGTRLTVL.

J is TRBJ2-3 and V is TRBV24-1, with D perhaps TRBD2 (7 bases). V lost 5 bases to trimming and J lost 9 bases, with 17 bases between them. The germline CDR1 and CDR2 sequences are KGHDR and SFDVKD. The length of the CDR3 is 14 residues. The CDR3 region is CATSGGLGGVTQYF. The CDR3 coding sequence is TGTGCCACCAGTGGAGGACTAGGGGGAGTCACGCAGTATTTT.

The chain employs TRBV5-6 and TRBJ2-7, with 12 nucleotides matching TRBD1. The CDR3 length is 15 residues. The trim removed 4 bases at V and 4 bases at J, leaving 6 bases unmatched. Germline V CDR1 and CDR2: SGHDT, YYEEEE. The CDR3 spells CASSPGTGGAYEQYF. The CDR3 DNA is TGTGCCAGCAGCCCGGGGACAGGGGGCGCGTACGAGCAGTACTTC.

This rearrangement joins TRBV13 to TRBJ2-2; 11 bases are a match to TRBD2. The length of the CDR3 is 17 residues. In germline, CDR1 is PRHDT, CDR2 FYEKMQ (reference sequence). The junction had 10 bases not matched to a gene; V was cut back by 5 bases and J by 5 bases. The CDR3 spells CASSPRGTSGATGELFF. The CDR3 DNA reads TGTGCCAGCAGCCCAAGAGGGACTAGCGGTGCGACCGGGGAGCTGTTTTTT.

This clone has just one count. The V and J genes are TRBV11-3 and TRBJ2-7, with D maybe TRBD2 (5 bases). The CDR3 totals 13 residues. In germline, CDR1 is SGHNT, CDR2 YENEEA. Trimming pared 5 bases from V and 4 bases from J, leaving 12 bases between. Written as DNA, the CDR3 is TGTGCCAGCAGCCGCGGGCTCGAATACGAGCAGTACTTC. It specifies CASSRGLEYEQYF.

The chain recombines TRBV10-3 with TRBJ1-2, with D maybe TRBD1 (5 bases). The CDR3 runs to 13 residues. Germline V gene data show CDR1 as ENHRY and CDR2 as SYGVKD. The V end lost 0 bases, the J end lost 8 bases, and 10 bases lay between the germline ends. CDR3 sequence reads: CAISESGGEGYTF. In DNA form, the CDR3 reads TGTGCCATCAGTGAGTCAGGAGGGGAGGGCTACACCTTC.

The chain uses TRBV5-1 and TRBJ2-3; TRBD2 aligns across 10 bases. Trimming removed 1 base from V and 9 bases from J; junction bases left unmatched: 2. Germline assignment: CDR1 SGHRS and CDR2 YFSETQ. CDR3 length: 13 residues. CDR3 sequence (DNA): TGCGCCAGCAGCTTGACTAGCGGGATGACGCAGTATTTT. Residues: CASSLTSGMTQYF.

The chain combines TRBV28 with TRBJ1-5; 10 bases fit TRBD1. Germline V gives CDR1 MDHEN, CDR2 SYDVKM. Losses at the gene ends were 5 bases for V and 1 base for J; bases not matched to a gene: 17. The CDR3 covers 20 residues. The CDR3 region has the DNA TGTGCCAGCAGTACTTTTGGGAAGGGACAGGGGCGATTAAGCAATCAGCCCCAGCATTTT. This gives the protein CASSTFGKGQGRLSNQPQHF.

The gene calls are TRBV5-4 and TRBJ2-5, with D possibly TRBD2 on 6 matching bases. Germline V gene data show CDR1 as SGHNT and CDR2 as YYREEE (reference sequence). Deletions cut 3 bases from V and 4 bases from J, with 22 bases between. The CDR3 consists of 17 residues. Written as DNA, the CDR3 is TGTGCCAGCAGCTCGAGGGAGGCAGGGATGTTAGGAGAGACCCAGTACTTC. Encoded protein: CASSSREAGMLGETQYF.

CDR3 in DNA: TGTGCCAGCAGCTATCCGGGCACAGATACGCAGTATTTT. Its protein is CASSYPGTDTQYF. The J gene is TRBJ2-3, the V gene TRBV21-1; the DNA was not compared with TRBD2, the D call given in the table. TRBV21-1 is a pseudogene. The CDR3 runs to 13 residues.

This chain links TRBV14 with TRBJ1-1; D is perhaps TRBD1 (6 bases). Germline loops: CDR1 SGHDN, CDR2 FVKESK. Trimming took off 5 bases at V and 0 bases at J, with 13 bases between the two ends. There are 15 residues in the CDR3. CDR3 region: CASSTRQAMNTEAFF. The CDR3 bases are TGTGCCAGCAGCACCCGACAGGCGATGAACACTGAAGCTTTCTTT.

CDR3 amino acids: CASSPLSGREFF. CDR3 sequence (DNA): TGTGCCAGCAGTCCGCTGAGCGGGAGGGAGTTCTTC. The chain uses TRBV28 and TRBJ2-1; the match to TRBD2 covers 10 bases. This CDR3 is built from 12 residues. The germline V gene encodes CDR1 MDHEN and CDR2 SYDVKM. The ends lost 5 bases at V and 14 bases at J; junction bases unmatched: 6.

The rearrangement uses TRBV7-9 and TRBJ1-1, with a weak D call TRBD1 (6 bases). Deletions cut 1 base from V and 2 bases from J, with 11 bases between. CDR3 size: 15 residues. In germline, CDR1 is SEHNR, CDR2 FQNEAQ (reference sequence). Here the CDR3 DNA reads TGTGCCAGCAGCTTAGGTCGACAGGCTAACACTGAAGCTTTCTTT. Translation gives CASSLGRQANTEAFF.